These 15 T cell receptor beta chains were sequenced from one sample in a study of T cells in localized non-small cell lung cancer. TCRdb keeps only in-frame clones here, not all; method: immunoSEQ multiplex PCR. The table has about 41,000 clones, 70% to 90% seen once. The sample here was peripheral blood, taken before any cancer treatment. The receptors originated from a woman between 18 and 50 years old with stage III lung adenocarcinoma.

CDR3 residues: CASVDTLNTEAFF. The CDR3 DNA is TGTGCCAGCGTCGACACCCTGAACACTGAAGCTTTCTTT. V and J are TRBV6-1 and TRBJ1-1, with D unresolved. V shed 8 bases and J shed 0 bases, with 10 bases lying between them. The CDR3 totals 13 residues. CDR1 is MNHNS, CDR2 SASEGT, per germline.

The chain recombines TRBV18 with TRBJ2-1, with D unresolved. The germline V gene has CDR1 KGHSH and CDR2 LQKENI. The ends were cut back, 3 bases at V and 0 bases at J, with 9 bases in the middle. The CDR3 runs 15 residues. The CDR3 reads CASSPLAVSYNEQFF. CDR3 nucleotide sequence: TGTGCCAGCTCACCCTTAGCCGTCTCCTACAATGAGCAGTTCTTC.

The chain joins TRBV5-1 to TRBJ1-1; possibly TRBD1 for D (5 bases). CDR1 and CDR2 from the germline V gene are SGHRS and YFSETQ. V was cut by 4 bases and J by 0 bases, with 13 bases left in between. The CDR3 is 15 residues long. Here the CDR3 reads CASSGGTEMNTEAFF. The CDR3 DNA reads TGCGCCAGCAGCGGGGGGACGGAGATGAACACTGAAGCTTTCTTT.

The chain couples TRBV7-9 to TRBJ1-1; 7 bases map to TRBD1. CDR1 is SEHNR and CDR2 is FQNEAQ in the germline V gene (reference sequence). The CDR3 is 13 amino acids. V shed 6 bases and J 7 bases; nucleotides not matched to a gene: 8. CDR3 nucleotides: TGTGCCAGCAGGGAGGGGACAGCGCATGAAGCTTTCTTT. It yields the protein CASREGTAHEAFF. The full variable domain, with the rest looked up from reference TRBV7-9 and TRBJ1-1, is DTGVSQNPRHKITKRGQNVTFRCDPISEHNRLYWYRQTLGQGPEFLTYFQNEAQLEKSRLLSDRFSAERPKGSFSTLEIQRTEQGDSAMYLCASREGTAHEAFFGQGTRLTVV.

This clone showed up just once. The rearrangement uses TRBV18 and TRBJ1-2; unclear D gene. The germline CDR1 and CDR2 sequences are KGHSH and LQKENI. V was shortened by 3 bases and J by 4 bases, with 9 bases between the two germline ends. The CDR3 covers 13 residues. The CDR3 DNA follows: TGTGCCAGCTCACCGGAAGGGATCTATGGCTACACCTTC. It codes for CASSPEGIYGYTF.

The rearrangement links TRBV4-1 to TRBJ2-7; 9 positions agree with TRBD2. Germline assignment: CDR1 MGHRA and CDR2 YSYEKL. CDR3 length: 17 residues. The ends lost 3 bases at V and 2 bases at J; junction bases unmatched: 11. CDR3 sequence (DNA): TGCGCCAGCAGCCAGGCCCCCCTAGCGGGGATCCCCTACGAGCAGTACTTC. This codes for CASSQAPLAGIPYEQYF.

The chain uses TRBV4-2 and TRBJ1-1; TRBD1 matches at 8 bases. This CDR3 comprises 16 residues. In germline, CDR1 is LGHNA, CDR2 YNFKEQ. After removal of 3 bases from V and 2 bases from J, the junction contained 8 bases not matched to a gene. CDR3 nucleotide sequence: TGTGCCAGCAGCCAGGCTACCGGGACAGGAAACACTGAAGCTTTCTTT. Translation gives CASSQATGTGNTEAFF.

The V call is TRBV6-5, the J call TRBJ1-2; D is unresolved. V was shortened by 5 bases and J by 9 bases, with 19 bases between the two germline ends. The germline CDR1 and CDR2 sequences are MNHEY and SVGAGI. The CDR3 is 14 amino acids. This CDR3 is CASSEDPRTWSYTF. The CDR3, as DNA: TGTGCCAGCAGTGAAGATCCCCGGACGTGGAGCTACACCTTC.

CDR3 protein: CASSPHDGSDEQYF. DNA of the CDR3: TGTGCCAGCAGCCCCCACGATGGCAGCGACGAGCAGTACTTC. The chain is built from TRBV11-3 and TRBJ2-7; D is uncertain. Germline CDR1 SGHNT, CDR2 YENEEA. CDR3 length: 14 amino acids. V lost 5 bases, J lost 5 bases, and 16 bases lay in between.

The V call is TRBV13, the J call TRBJ1-1; D gene unclear. This CDR3 region has 14 residues. Trimming stripped 0 bases from V and 0 bases from J, with 5 bases between. Germline V gene sequence: CDR1 PRHDT, CDR2 FYEKMQ (reference sequence). CDR3 sequence: CASSLGTVNTEAFF. The CDR3 DNA reads as TGTGCCAGCAGCTTAGGGACGGTGAACACTGAAGCTTTCTTT.

This chain connects TRBV30 to TRBJ2-1, with D tentatively TRBD2 (6 bases). Trimming stripped 2 bases from V and 8 bases from J, with 16 bases between. Germline CDR1 reads GTSNPN; CDR2 reads SVGIG (reference sequence). The length of the CDR3 is 14 residues. In DNA form, the CDR3 reads TGTGCCTGGAGTCTATTTGGGGGGTTTGATGAGCAGTTCTTC. It is translated as CAWSLFGGFDEQFF.

This clone was recorded a few times. The V and J genes are TRBV15 and TRBJ2-2, with D maybe TRBD1 (6 bases). This CDR3 contains 16 residues. V lost 1 base to trimming and J lost 8 bases, with 17 bases between them. Germline V gives CDR1 LNHNV, CDR2 YYDKDF (reference sequence). The CDR3 DNA reads as TGTGCCACCAGCAGAGGAACCGGGACACTTACTGGGGAGCTGTTTTTT. This encodes CATSRGTGTLTGELFF.

This chain connects TRBV6-5 to TRBJ1-2, with a weak D call TRBD1 (5 bases). With 1 base removed from V and 5 bases from J, the gap between germline ends came to 14 bases. Germline loops: CDR1 MNHEY, CDR2 SVGAGI. This CDR3 is built from 15 residues. DNA of the CDR3: TGTGCCAGCAGTTACTACGCCCAGGGAGGATATGGCTACACCTTC. This codes for CASSYYAQGGYGYTF.

The chain uses TRBV27 and TRBJ1-1; D perhaps matches TRBD1 (5 bases). CDR1 and CDR2 (germline): MNHEY, SMNVEV (reference sequence). The germline V and J ends were trimmed by 0 bases and 1 base, with 9 bases remaining between them. The CDR3 contains 15 residues. CDR3 amino acids: CASSLSGTANTEAFF. The CDR3 DNA reads TGTGCCAGCAGTTTATCCGGGACTGCGAACACTGAAGCTTTCTTT.

This clone has a single count. The V gene is TRBV29-1, the J gene TRBJ1-1, with unresolved D. The V end lost 6 bases, the J end lost 1 base, and 6 bases lay between the germline ends. The CDR3 length is 11 residues. The germline V gene encodes CDR1 SQVTM and CDR2 ANQGSEA. The CDR3 sequence is CSVHRNTEAFF. The CDR3 coding sequence is TGCAGCGTGCACAGGAACACTGAAGCTTTCTTT. Supplemented by reference TRBV29-1 and TRBJ1-1, the full variable domain reads SAVISQKPSRDICQRGTSLTIQCQVDSQVTMMFWYRQQPGQSLTLIATANQGSEATYESGFVIDKFPISRPNLTFSTLTVSNMSPEDSSIYLCSVHRNTEAFFGQGTRLTVV.